The rows below give T cell receptor beta chains drawn from one sample of a study of human T cells and chemical hapten exposure. TCRdb re-called the RACE reads through MiXCR, storing one row per CDR3 protein. The table has tens of thousands of distinct CDR3 sequences, 9.6% seen once. The sequencing used whole blood, collected in connection with sensitization to the hapten diphenylcyclopropenone (DPC). The receptors here all came from a woman between 40 and 55 years old with alopecia areata. Some clones in this sample may be carry-over from other donors' samples. Both conserved end residues are part of each CDR3. A D gene is named only where the DNA matches it firmly. Clone size appears in some rows only: once, few, many, or a class for an expanded clone.

abundance: .; d_gene: .; v_gene: TRBV6-2/TRBV6-3; j_gene: TRBJ1-4; CDR3nt: TGTGCCAGCAGTCTCGACAGGACAACTAATGAAAAACTGTTTTTT; CDR3aa: CASSLDRTTNEKLFF
abundance: many; d_gene: .; v_gene: TRBV7-9; j_gene: TRBJ2-5; CDR3nt: TGTGCCAGCAGCTTGAGAGGGATGGGGGCACAAGAGACCCAGTACTTC; CDR3aa: CASSLRGMGAQETQYF
abundance: few; d_gene: .; v_gene: TRBV6-2/TRBV6-3; j_gene: TRBJ1-5; CDR3nt: TGTGCCAGCAGTTCCCAGGGATATAGCAATCAGCCCCAGCATTTT; CDR3aa: CASSSQGYSNQPQHF
abundance: many; d_gene: TRBD1; v_gene: TRBV6-1; j_gene: TRBJ1-2; CDR3nt: TGTGCCAGCAGTGATCCGGACAGGATCTATGGCTACACCTTC; CDR3aa: CASSDPDRIYGYTF
abundance: few; d_gene: .; v_gene: TRBV18; j_gene: TRBJ2-1; CDR3nt: TGTGCCAGCTCCCCCCGTATCCATTCAGGCAGGGCGTTTGAGCAGTTCTTC; CDR3aa: CASSPRIHSGRAFEQFF
abundance: .; d_gene: TRBD1; v_gene: TRBV12-3/TRBV12-4; j_gene: TRBJ1-1; CDR3nt: TGTGCCAGCAGTTGGACAGGGGCTGAAGCTTTCTTT; CDR3aa: CASSWTGAEAFF
abundance: .; d_gene: .; v_gene: TRBV9; j_gene: TRBJ2-7; CDR3nt: TGTGCCAGCAGCGTCCGACCCCTCTACGAGCAGTACTTC; CDR3aa: CASSVRPLYEQYF
abundance: many; d_gene: .; v_gene: TRBV12-3/TRBV12-4; j_gene: TRBJ1-1; CDR3nt: TGTGCCACTTGCTCCGGGGGCGGTGGCACTGAAGCTTTCTTT; CDR3aa: CATCSGGGGTEAFF
abundance: .; d_gene: .; v_gene: TRBV28; j_gene: TRBJ2-3; CDR3nt: TGTGCCAGCAGATTCCGGACAGTTTTTAAGGCAGATACGCAGTATTTT; CDR3aa: CASRFRTVFKADTQYF
abundance: many; d_gene: .; v_gene: TRBV12-3/TRBV12-4; j_gene: TRBJ2-7; CDR3nt: TGTGCCAGCAGTCCTTCAACAGTTTGGTTCTACGAGCAGTACTTC; CDR3aa: CASSPSTVWFYEQYF
abundance: many; d_gene: .; v_gene: TRBV7-9; j_gene: TRBJ2-2; CDR3nt: TGTGCCAGCAGCGGCCGGATACGGGGGACGGCCGGGGAGCTGTTTTTT; CDR3aa: CASSGRIRGTAGELFF
abundance: many; d_gene: .; v_gene: TRBV2; j_gene: TRBJ2-6; CDR3nt: TGTGCCAGCGCCGTTTACTCTGGGGCCAACGTCCTGACTTTC; CDR3aa: CASAVYSGANVLTF
abundance: .; d_gene: TRBD1; v_gene: TRBV11-3; j_gene: TRBJ2-2; CDR3nt: TGTGCCAGCAGCCTAGGGACAGGGAGTATCACCGGGGAGCTGTTTTTT; CDR3aa: CASSLGTGSITGELFF
abundance: many; d_gene: .; v_gene: TRBV7-9; j_gene: TRBJ1-5; CDR3nt: TGTGCCAGCAGTCGGGACATTAGCAATCAGCCCCAGCATTTT; CDR3aa: CASSRDISNQPQHF
abundance: .; d_gene: .; v_gene: TRBV11-2; j_gene: TRBJ1-1; CDR3nt: TGTGCCAGCAGCTTAGTAGACTTCCAGATGAGGAACACTGAAGCTTTCTTT; CDR3aa: CASSLVDFQMRNTEAFF
abundance: many; d_gene: .; v_gene: TRBV7-9; j_gene: TRBJ2-7; CDR3nt: TGTGCCAGCAGCCTCCCGGCGGGCTACGAGCAGTACTTC; CDR3aa: CASSLPAGYEQYF
abundance: .; d_gene: .; v_gene: TRBV29-1; j_gene: TRBJ2-1; CDR3nt: TGCAGCGTTGACAGGCCCGACAATGAGCAGTTCTTC; CDR3aa: CSVDRPDNEQFF
abundance: many; d_gene: .; v_gene: TRBV6-2/TRBV6-3; j_gene: TRBJ1-2; CDR3nt: TGTGCCAGCAGTTATGCCTATGGCTACACCTTC; CDR3aa: CASSYAYGYTF
abundance: few; d_gene: .; v_gene: TRBV6-1; j_gene: TRBJ2-7; CDR3nt: TGTGCCAGCAGTTACAACAGGGTTTCCTACGAGCAGTACTTC; CDR3aa: CASSYNRVSYEQYF
abundance: .; d_gene: TRBD2; v_gene: TRBV2; j_gene: TRBJ2-7; CDR3nt: TGTGCCAGCAGACATCCGGGACTAGCCGCCTACGAGCAGTACTTC; CDR3aa: CASRHPGLAAYEQYF
abundance: many; d_gene: .; v_gene: TRBV7-9; j_gene: TRBJ2-5; CDR3nt: TGTGCCAGCAGCTTAAAGGGGAATGATGACAAAGAGACCCAGTACTTC; CDR3aa: CASSLKGNDDKETQYF
abundance: many; d_gene: .; v_gene: TRBV7-8; j_gene: TRBJ2-7; CDR3nt: TGTGCCAGCAGCCCGCGGGGTGTAGGGTCAGTTTCCTACGAGCAGTACTTC; CDR3aa: CASSPRGVGSVSYEQYF
abundance: many; d_gene: TRBD2; v_gene: TRBV20-1; j_gene: TRBJ2-1; CDR3nt: TGCAGTGCTAGGGACCTACTAGAGGGGCTAGCGGGGGCCAATGAGCAGTTCTTC; CDR3aa: CSARDLLEGLAGANEQFF
abundance: many; d_gene: TRBD1; v_gene: TRBV18; j_gene: TRBJ1-2; CDR3nt: TGTGCCAGCTCACCTGCCCCGACAGGGGCTAACTATGGCTACACCTTC; CDR3aa: CASSPAPTGANYGYTF
abundance: few; d_gene: .; v_gene: TRBV27; j_gene: TRBJ2-7; CDR3nt: TGTGCCAGCAGTTTATATGGACTCTCTCCAGGCCACGAGCAGTACTTC; CDR3aa: CASSLYGLSPGHEQYF
abundance: many; d_gene: .; v_gene: TRBV10-3; j_gene: TRBJ2-5; CDR3nt: TGTGCCATCAGGACATCGACCCAAGAGACCCAGTACTTC; CDR3aa: CAIRTSTQETQYF
abundance: many; d_gene: .; v_gene: TRBV7-9; j_gene: TRBJ2-7; CDR3nt: TGTGCCAGCAGCTTAGGTGGCGGGACAAGACCCTACGAGCAGTACTTC; CDR3aa: CASSLGGGTRPYEQYF
abundance: .; d_gene: .; v_gene: TRBV7-6; j_gene: TRBJ2-1; CDR3nt: TGTGCCAGCAGCGAAAGCTACAGGGGGGGGCAGTTCTTC; CDR3aa: CASSESYRGGQFF
abundance: .; d_gene: .; v_gene: TRBV29-1; j_gene: TRBJ1-1; CDR3nt: TGCAGCGTTGAGTGGGGGCTCACTGAAGCTTTCTTT; CDR3aa: CSVEWGLTEAFF
abundance: few; d_gene: TRBD1; v_gene: TRBV7-2; j_gene: TRBJ1-6; CDR3nt: TGTGCCAGCAGCAAGCAAACCGGGACAGGAAATTCACCCCTCCACTTT; CDR3aa: CASSKQTGTGNSPLHF
abundance: many; d_gene: .; v_gene: TRBV4-3; j_gene: TRBJ2-5; CDR3nt: TGCGCCAGCAGCCAAGAGGGGGCGGACCAAGAGACCCAGTACTTC; CDR3aa: CASSQEGADQETQYF
abundance: .; d_gene: .; v_gene: TRBV7-2; j_gene: TRBJ2-3; CDR3nt: TGTGCCAGCAGCTTAGGCGTCAGTAATACAGATACGCAGTATTTT; CDR3aa: CASSLGVSNTDTQYF
abundance: many; d_gene: TRBD1; v_gene: TRBV4-2; j_gene: TRBJ1-5; CDR3nt: TGTGCCAGCAGCCAAGAGAGGGGGCATAGCAATCAGCCCCAGCATTTT; CDR3aa: CASSQERGHSNQPQHF
abundance: many; d_gene: .; v_gene: TRBV19; j_gene: TRBJ1-3; CDR3nt: TGTGCCAGTAGTACCACCCCCGCTGGACCTGGAAACACCATATATTTT; CDR3aa: CASSTTPAGPGNTIYF
abundance: .; d_gene: TRBD1; v_gene: TRBV4-1; j_gene: TRBJ1-1; CDR3nt: TGCGCCAGCAGCCAGGACAGGGGTACTGAAGCTTTCTTT; CDR3aa: CASSQDRGTEAFF
abundance: few; d_gene: .; v_gene: TRBV29-1; j_gene: TRBJ1-2; CDR3nt: TGCAGCGTTGAGGAGAAATCCAACTATGGCTACACCTTC; CDR3aa: CSVEEKSNYGYTF
abundance: .; d_gene: .; v_gene: TRBV29-1; j_gene: TRBJ1-6; CDR3nt: TGCAGCGCCTGGGGGCCACCCCTCCACTTT; CDR3aa: CSAWGPPLHF